Presented here are 30 T cell receptor beta chains from one specimen sequenced in a study of early T cells in non-severe SARS-CoV-2 infection. Via MiXCR, TCRdb re-called the 5' RACE reads, giving one row per CDR3 protein. The sample lists about 110,000 distinct CDR3 sequences; approximately 10% were seen once. Sequenced input: whole blood. The receptor set was obtained from an adult who was a healthcare worker with PCR-confirmed SARS-CoV-2 infection or an uninfected control (not recorded which).

This chain links TRBV7-2 with TRBJ2-7; 9 bases agree with TRBD2. V shed 3 bases, J shed 5 bases, and the junction held 8 bases outside the gene matches. This CDR3 comprises 15 residues. The germline gives CDR1 SGHTA, CDR2 FQGNSA. Written as DNA, the CDR3 is TGTGCCAGCAGCTTTATAGCGGGAGTCGGCAACGAGCAGTACTTC. Translating gives CASSFIAGVGNEQYF.

The rearrangement joins TRBV25-1 to TRBJ2-2; D unclear. CDR3 length equals 12 residues. Germline V gene lookup returns CDR1 MGHDK and CDR2 SYGVNS. V was clipped by 10 bases and J by 3 bases, with 9 bases between them. CDR3 amino acids: CANSRYTGELFF. The DNA of the CDR3 is TGTGCCAACAGCCGGTACACCGGGGAGCTGTTTTTT.

This clonotype has more than one count but fewer than ten. The chain is built from TRBV5-1 and TRBJ2-5; D gene uncertain. Germline V gives CDR1 SGHRS, CDR2 YFSETQ. The germline V and J ends were trimmed by 7 bases and 3 bases, with 4 bases remaining between them. This CDR3 is built from 10 residues. The CDR3 nucleotides read TGCGCCAGCGGGGAAGAGACCCAGTACTTC. Its protein product is CASGEETQYF.

This clonotype was counted only a few times. V and J are TRBV28 and TRBJ2-1; D might be TRBD1 (5 bases). Trimming removed 2 bases at V and 3 bases at J, with 11 bases between. The CDR3 runs 15 residues. Germline values: CDR1 MDHEN, CDR2 SYDVKM. CDR3 in amino acids: CASSLRGKGYNEQFF. As DNA, the CDR3 is TGTGCCAGCAGTTTAAGGGGTAAAGGCTACAATGAGCAGTTCTTC.

The chain employs TRBV30 and TRBJ2-7, with 8 nucleotides matching TRBD2. Germline V lookup: CDR1 GTSNPN, CDR2 SVGIG (reference sequence). The CDR3 loop spans 15 amino acids. The trim removed 2 bases at V and 4 bases at J, leaving 10 bases unmatched. Here the CDR3 reads CAWSRSGSLNYEQYF. CDR3 DNA: TGTGCCTGGAGTCGAAGCGGGAGCCTGAATTACGAGCAGTACTTC.

In this sample, this clonotype turned up a few times. This may stem from a read error, because a much larger clone lies one nucleotide away. This sequence joins TRBV11-3 and TRBJ2-1; D call uncertain. CDR1 and CDR2 (germline): SGHNT, YENEEA. V was cut by 5 bases and J by 9 bases, with 17 bases left in between. The CDR3 sequence is 14 residues long. CDR3: CASSLQPAVAEQFF. The CDR3 bases are TGTGCCAGCAGCCTACAACCCGCGGTGGCTGAGCAGTTCTTC.

The chain couples TRBV7-8 to TRBJ1-5, with 9 positions matching TRBD1. The CDR3 is 14 residues long. From germline, CDR1 is SGHVS and CDR2 FQNEAQ. Trimming removed 3 bases from V and 7 bases from J; junction bases left unmatched: 4. The chain's CDR3 is CASSFRDRAQPQHF. In DNA form, the CDR3 reads TGTGCCAGCAGCTTTCGGGACAGGGCACAGCCCCAGCATTTT.

This clonotype turned up a few times. The rearrangement uses TRBV12-3 or TRBV12-4 and TRBJ2-5; no definite D call. V was shortened by 6 bases and J by 4 bases, with 15 bases between the two germline ends. CDR3 length equals 14 residues. The CDR3 DNA follows: TGTGCCAGCAGCCCACAGCAGGAAAGAGAGACCCAGTACTTC. Residues: CASSPQQERETQYF.

This clonotype came up many times. V is TRBV7-2 and J is TRBJ2-7; D might be TRBD1 or TRBD2, each matching 5 bases. Germline loops: CDR1 SGHTA, CDR2 FQGNSA. V dropped 2 bases and J dropped 0 bases, with 14 bases sitting between them. The CDR3 spans 16 residues. CDR3 region: CASSLIGGGSSYEQYF. CDR3 coding DNA: TGTGCCAGCAGCTTAATTGGTGGGGGATCCTCCTACGAGCAGTACTTC.

This clonotype was counted ten times or more. This chain connects TRBV5-1 to TRBJ2-7; D is perhaps TRBD1 (5 bases). CDR1 is SGHRS, CDR2 YFSETQ, per germline. Trimming cost V 1 base and J 2 bases, with 19 bases left between them. The CDR3 has 17 amino acids. In nucleotides, the CDR3 is TGCGCCAGCAGCTTGCCGACTGGGGCCGGAGACCCCTACGAGCAGTACTTC. This sequence encodes CASSLPTGAGDPYEQYF.

A note on this clonotype: One junction end disagrees with the germline gene, perhaps due to a read error. J is TRBJ1-5 and V is TRBV18, with 9 bases lining up with TRBD1. Per the germline V gene, CDR1 is KGHSH and CDR2 is LQKENI. The length of the CDR3 is 12 residues. CDR3 sequence: CVSSQGAQPQHF. As DNA, the CDR3 is TGTGTCAGCTCACAGGGGGCTCAGCCCCAGCATTTT.

This chain joins TRBV5-4 and TRBJ2-2; D ambiguous. The CDR3 contains 16 residues. The germline V gene encodes CDR1 SGHNT and CDR2 YYREEE (reference sequence). V was clipped by 4 bases and J by 5 bases, with 18 bases between them. The CDR3, as DNA: TGTGCCAGCAGCGAACAATCAAGGATTAGGACCGGGGAGCTGTTTTTT. Protein: CASSEQSRIRTGELFF.

This clonotype occurred a few times. The rearrangement links TRBV7-8 to TRBJ2-5; D unclear. The CDR3 has 14 residues. Trimming removed 2 bases from V and 1 base from J, with 8 bases in between. Germline assignment: CDR1 SGHVS and CDR2 FQNEAQ. DNA for the CDR3: TGTGCCAGCAGCTTAAGACACCTCCAAGAGACCCAGTACTTC. Protein product: CASSLRHLQETQYF.

Many counts were recorded for this clonotype. The rearrangement joins TRBV5-1 to TRBJ2-1; D not certain. The germline V gene has CDR1 SGHRS and CDR2 YFSETQ. The CDR3 length is 13 residues. V was pared by 0 bases and J by 10 bases, with 11 bases between. Written as DNA, the CDR3 is TGCGCCAGCAGCTTGGCGGCCGGTCAGGAGCAGTTCTTC. Residues: CASSLAAGQEQFF.

This chain joins TRBV7-9 and TRBJ2-1, with D perhaps matching TRBD1 (5 bases). Germline values: CDR1 SEHNR, CDR2 FQNEAQ (reference sequence). V was trimmed by 10 bases and J by 1 base, leaving 14 bases between them. The CDR3 covers 14 residues. CDR3 DNA sequence: TGTGCCACCCAAACAGGAACGTCCTACAATGAGCAGTTCTTC. It codes for CATQTGTSYNEQFF. The whole variable domain, remainder taken from reference TRBV7-9 and TRBJ2-1, is DTGVSQNPRHKITKRGQNVTFRCDPISEHNRLYWYRQTLGQGPEFLTYFQNEAQLEKSRLLSDRFSAERPKGSFSTLEIQRTEQGDSAMYLCATQTGTSYNEQFFGPGTRLTVL.

The chain couples TRBV7-6 to TRBJ2-3; D is uncertain. There are 15 residues in the CDR3. CDR1 SGHVS and CDR2 FNYEAQ come from the germline V gene. V gave up 5 bases and J gave up 8 bases, with 20 bases separating them. CDR3 sequence: CASSLNPIASPTQYF. CDR3 DNA sequence: TGTGCCAGCAGCCTTAATCCCATTGCTTCTCCTACGCAGTATTTT.

The rearrangement joins TRBV4-3 to TRBJ2-1, with 9 bases lining up with TRBD2. Germline V gene sequence: CDR1 LGHNA, CDR2 YSLEER. The CDR3 runs 17 residues. Trimming cost V 1 base and J 8 bases; bases outside gene matches: 12. The CDR3 sequence: CASSQGSLAGEHDEQFF. Here the CDR3 DNA reads TGCGCCAGCAGCCAAGGGTCCTTAGCGGGAGAACACGATGAGCAGTTCTTC.

The CDR3 DNA reads TGTGCCAGCAGAGAGCGGGAGCAGTACTTC. Encoded protein: CASREREQYF. The rearrangement links TRBV21-1 to TRBJ2-7; the D call of TRBD2 is as the table states it, not checked on the DNA. TRBV21-1 is an annotated pseudogene. The CDR3 spans 10 residues.

V usage is TRBV5-6 and J usage is TRBJ1-2; the match to TRBD1 covers 8 bases. Germline V lookup: CDR1 SGHDT, CDR2 YYEEEE. The CDR3 consists of 13 residues. With V trimmed by 4 bases and J by 6 bases, 5 bases remained unmatched. In nucleotides, the CDR3 is TGTGCCAGCAGCCCAGACAGGGGTAATGGCTACACCTTC. This gives the protein CASSPDRGNGYTF.

This clonotype showed up many times. J is TRBJ1-2 and V is TRBV5-4; tentative D call: TRBD1 (5 bases). This CDR3 comprises 14 residues. Trimming cost V 2 bases and J 4 bases, with 12 bases left between them. Germline CDR1 SGHNT, CDR2 YYREEE (reference sequence). The CDR3 is CASSLSGQGYGYTF. The CDR3 bases are TGTGCCAGCAGCTTATCGGGGCAAGGCTATGGCTACACCTTC.

V and J are TRBV20-1 and TRBJ2-3; D is possibly TRBD2 (5 bases). Per the germline V gene, CDR1 is DFQATT and CDR2 is SNEGSKA (reference sequence). Trimming shortened V by 1 base and J by 5 bases, and 13 bases separated the two germline ends. This CDR3 region has 14 residues. Here the CDR3 reads CSARVPLSGDTQYF. CDR3 in DNA: TGCAGTGCTAGAGTCCCCCTAAGCGGAGATACGCAGTATTTT.

This clonotype was picked up a small number of times. V usage is TRBV20-1 and J usage is TRBJ2-7, with D perhaps matching TRBD1 (6 bases). Deletions cut 6 bases from V and 2 bases from J, with 14 bases between. The CDR3 length is 13 residues. CDR1 and CDR2 (germline): DFQATT, SNEGSKA (reference sequence). In DNA form, the CDR3 reads TGCAGTGCGTCCGGGACATTGGCCTACGAGCAGTACTTC. Protein product: CSASGTLAYEQYF.

Ten or more counts support this clonotype. The chain uses TRBV20-1 and TRBJ2-3, with D possibly called TRBD1 or TRBD2 (5 bases each). CDR1 DFQATT and CDR2 SNEGSKA come from the germline V gene (reference sequence). The V gene lost 1 base and the J gene lost 2 bases, with 13 bases spanning the gap. The CDR3 loop spans 15 amino acids. CDR3 in amino acids: CSARGIPGTTDTQYF. In DNA, the CDR3 is TGCAGTGCTAGAGGAATCCCTGGGACCACAGATACGCAGTATTTT.

This clonotype was detected many times. The chain carries TRBV20-1 and TRBJ2-1, with 16 nucleotides matching TRBD2. V lost 5 bases and J lost 4; bases outside the gene matches: 5. This CDR3 region has 16 residues. Looked up from germline, CDR1 is DFQATT and CDR2 is SNEGSKA (reference sequence). The CDR3 here is CSALGTSGRGYNEQFF. CDR3 bases: TGCAGTGCTCTCGGGACTAGCGGGAGGGGTTACAATGAGCAGTTCTTC.

This clonotype was counted many times. The chain is built from TRBV3-1 and TRBJ2-7; TRBD2 might be the D (6 bases). V dropped 4 bases and J dropped 4 bases, with 11 bases sitting between them. CDR1 and CDR2 from the germline V gene are LGHDT and YNNKEL (reference sequence). This CDR3 is built from 13 residues. Here the CDR3 DNA reads TGTGCCAGCAGCCCCGGGACTTTTTACGAGCAGTACTTC. This encodes CASSPGTFYEQYF.

A few counts support this clonotype. This chain links TRBV7-2 with TRBJ2-7; D call uncertain. The germline CDR1 and CDR2 sequences are SGHTA and FQGNSA. The CDR3 has 16 residues. V was pared by 5 bases and J by 6 bases, with 23 bases between. The CDR3 bases are TGTGCCAGCAGCCCGAAGACTCGTTCCAACCCCTTCGAGCAGTACTTC. This encodes CASSPKTRSNPFEQYF.

This clonotype was observed many times. The gene calls are TRBV6-5 and TRBJ2-1, with D possibly matching TRBD2 (5 bases). This CDR3 contains 14 residues. V was shortened by 6 bases and J by 9 bases, with 18 bases between the two germline ends. Germline CDR1 and CDR2: MNHEY and SVGAGI. CDR3 residues: CASSPGGRGGEQFF. CDR3 nucleotide sequence: TGTGCCAGCAGCCCAGGTGGGAGAGGCGGTGAGCAGTTCTTC.

This clonotype has more than one count but fewer than ten. The V gene is TRBV20-1, the J gene TRBJ2-1, with 8 bases that match TRBD2. The CDR3 loop spans 19 amino acids. Germline values: CDR1 DFQATT, CDR2 SNEGSKA (reference sequence). Trimming at V came to 0 bases and at J to 7 bases, leaving 20 bases not matched to a gene. The CDR3 here is CSARDFRAGEGLGPNEQFF. The CDR3 nucleotides read TGCAGTGCTAGAGATTTTAGAGCGGGAGAAGGATTGGGGCCTAATGAGCAGTTCTTC.

This clonotype was counted at least ten times. The V and J genes are TRBV7-9 and TRBJ2-1; TRBD1 or TRBD2 may be the D gene (5 bases each). Germline CDR1 and CDR2: SEHNR and FQNEAQ (reference sequence). This CDR3 contains 16 residues. The V end lost 5 bases, the J end lost 7 bases, and 21 bases lay between the germline ends. CDR3 DNA: TGTGCCAGCAGCCAACCCAGGGACCTCCAACCGAATGAGCAGTTCTTC. As protein: CASSQPRDLQPNEQFF. Supplemented by reference TRBV7-9 and TRBJ2-1, the full variable domain reads DTGVSQNPRHKITKRGQNVTFRCDPISEHNRLYWYRQTLGQGPEFLTYFQNEAQLEKSRLLSDRFSAERPKGSFSTLEIQRTEQGDSAMYLCASSQPRDLQPNEQFFGPGTRLTVL.

This clonotype was seen at least ten times. This chain joins TRBV20-1 and TRBJ2-3; D ambiguous. CDR1 is DFQATT and CDR2 is SNEGSKA in the germline V gene (reference sequence). This CDR3 is built from 14 residues. The V and J ends lost 1 base and 3 bases respectively, with 11 bases between them. For the CDR3, the DNA is TGCAGTGCTAGAGCTGTTGCTGGTACAGATACGCAGTATTTT. Amino acids: CSARAVAGTDTQYF.